This entry features one T cell receptor beta chain sequence. Generated by immunoSEQ multiplex PCR, the TCRdb table keeps only in-frame clones and is missing some. The sample yields more than 300,000 clones, approximately 86% seen once. Germline CDR1 PRHDT, CDR2 FYEKMQ (reference sequence). The junction had 11 bases not matched to a gene; V was cut back by 5 bases and J by 10 bases. This CDR3 has 17 amino acids. This entry comes from a study of Ad26.COV2.S vaccination and SARS-CoV-2 variants. Study summary: Donor got 5x10^10 or 1x10^11 viral particles of Ad26.COV2.S.

The treatment is: some 20 received Ad26.COV2.S at low or high dose, single or two shots; about 5 received placebo; per-sample allocation not given. Day 63 after the first injection of vaccine or placebo was the sampling time. The chain has TRBV13 and TRBJ2-1; 16 bases align to TRBD2. The material sequenced was peripheral blood, taken in a trial of Ad26.COV2.S vaccine versus placebo. The clonotype originates from a person between 18 and 65 years old who received the Ad26.COV2.S COVID-19 vaccine or a placebo. The CDR3 bases are TGTGCCAGCAGCCCGCCCGGGACTAGCGGGAGGGGGGACGAGCAGTTCTTC. It yields the protein CASSPPGTSGRGDEQFF.